These 11 T cell receptor beta chains were sequenced from one sample in a study of blood T cell repertoires in COVID-19. Only in-frame clones appear in the TCRdb table, and some are missing; sequencing was by immunoSEQ multiplex PCR. The sample contains approximately 240,000 clones, 85% to 90% of which appear only once. Sequenced material: PBMCs or T cells enriched from blood (not recorded which). The receptors here all came from a woman between 50 and 59 years old in a cohort exposed to, infected with or recovered from COVID-19 (not recorded which).

The chain carries TRBV7-9 and TRBJ1-1; D is possibly TRBD1 (5 bases). The CDR3 loop spans 16 amino acids. The ends were cut back, 5 bases at V and 1 base at J, with 17 bases in the middle. Germline-derived CDR1 and CDR2 are SEHNR and FQNEAQ (reference sequence). The CDR3 loop reads CASSTWTREGNTEAFF. In nucleotides, the CDR3 is TGTGCCAGCAGCACTTGGACAAGGGAGGGGAACACTGAAGCTTTCTTT.

V and J are TRBV28 and TRBJ1-4, with a tentative D call TRBD1 (5 bases). CDR1 and CDR2 (germline): MDHEN, SYDVKM. Trimming took off 4 bases at V and 11 bases at J, with 23 bases between the two ends. The CDR3 has 16 residues. Here the CDR3 DNA reads TGTGCCAGCAGTTCAACAGCGGGACCCACGGGGTGGAAACTGTTTTTT. Translation gives CASSSTAGPTGWKLFF.

About this clone: Germline is not matched at one junction end, which may reflect a read error. V is TRBV6-5 and J is TRBJ1-2; 7 bases are shared with TRBD1. The CDR3 consists of 13 residues. CDR1 and CDR2 from the germline V gene are MNHEY and SVGAGI. The CDR3 spells CASSNSGGYGYTF. The CDR3 nucleotides are TGTGCCAGCAGTAACTCAGGGGGCTATGGCTACACCTTC.

This rearrangement joins TRBV2 to TRBJ1-6, with TRBD1 as a possible D gene (6 bases). This CDR3 has 13 residues. Trimming took 6 bases from V and 8 from J, leaving 11 bases between them. Germline CDR1 SNHLY, CDR2 FYNNEI. The CDR3 loop is CASRGTKDSPLHF. CDR3 in DNA: TGTGCCAGCAGGGGGACAAAGGATTCACCCCTCCACTTT.

The genes are TRBV2 and TRBJ2-1; 7 bases agree with TRBD1. CDR3 length: 15 residues. Germline assignment: CDR1 SNHLY and CDR2 FYNNEI. With 2 bases clipped from V and 8 bases from J, the junction kept 9 bases outside the gene matches. DNA for the CDR3: TGTGCCAGCAGTGAAAGGGGGCCTAGGATGGATGAGCAGTTCTTC. Amino acids: CASSERGPRMDEQFF.

This clone was observed a single time. The chain has TRBV2 and TRBJ1-2; 7 bases are shared with TRBD1. The CDR3 spans 16 residues. Looked up from germline, CDR1 is SNHLY and CDR2 is FYNNEI. J gave up 1 base and V 5 bases, and 10 bases lay outside the gene matches. CDR3 sequence: CASSLRQGGVNYGYTF. DNA of the CDR3: TGTGCCAGCAGTCTGAGACAGGGTGGAGTTAACTATGGCTACACCTTC.

The V and J genes are TRBV28 and TRBJ1-2; 8 bases are a match to TRBD1. The ends lost 2 bases at V and 1 base at J; junction bases unmatched: 9. In germline, CDR1 is MDHEN, CDR2 SYDVKM. The CDR3 has 17 amino acids. The CDR3 nucleotides are TGTGCCAGCAGTTTAGGGGGTGGGACAGGTGATAACTATGGCTACACCTTC. This sequence encodes CASSLGGGTGDNYGYTF.

The chain links TRBV10-3 to TRBJ1-2; D may be TRBD1 (5 bases). The ends were cut back, 9 bases at V and 1 base at J, with 24 bases in the middle. The length of the CDR3 is 17 residues. Looked up from germline, CDR1 is ENHRY and CDR2 is SYGVKD. The CDR3 DNA sequence: TGTGCCATAAACTCAGGGTTTCAAACAAAACTTAACTATGGCTACACCTTC. Its protein is CAINSGFQTKLNYGYTF.

The DNA of the CDR3 is TGTGCCAGCAGTTTTGCCACGGACTATGGCTACACCTTC. This translates into CASSFATDYGYTF. The V and J genes are TRBV12-3 or TRBV12-4 and TRBJ1-2; D not certain. CDR3 length: 13 residues. Trimming shortened V by 3 bases and J by 3 bases, and 8 bases separated the two germline ends.

This clone appeared a few times. The genes are TRBV5-5 and TRBJ2-6, with 7 bases lining up with TRBD1. J lost 2 bases, V lost 2 bases, and 10 bases had no gene match. Germline CDR1 is SGHKS and CDR2 is YYEKEE (reference sequence). The CDR3 runs to 18 residues. CDR3 in DNA: TGTGCCAGCAGCTTAGTAGCTACAGGGGTTACTGGGGCCAACGTCCTGACTTTC. Its protein product is CASSLVATGVTGANVLTF. Full variable domain (rest looked up from reference TRBV5-5 and TRBJ2-6): DAGVTQSPTHLIKTRGQQVTLRCSPISGHKSVSWYQQVLGQGPQFIFQYYEKEERGRGNFPDRFSARQFPNYSSELNVNALLLGDSALYLCASSLVATGVTGANVLTFGAGSRLTVL.

The chain's CDR3 is CASSSETGPNEKLFF. For the CDR3, the DNA is TGTGCCAGCAGTTCCGAGACAGGGCCTAATGAAAAACTGTTTTTT. The chain couples TRBV6-5 to TRBJ1-4; 7 bases agree with TRBD1. This CDR3 spans 15 amino acids. From germline, CDR1 is MNHEY and CDR2 SVGAGI. V lost 4 bases to trimming and J lost 3 bases; unmatched junction nucleotides: 5.